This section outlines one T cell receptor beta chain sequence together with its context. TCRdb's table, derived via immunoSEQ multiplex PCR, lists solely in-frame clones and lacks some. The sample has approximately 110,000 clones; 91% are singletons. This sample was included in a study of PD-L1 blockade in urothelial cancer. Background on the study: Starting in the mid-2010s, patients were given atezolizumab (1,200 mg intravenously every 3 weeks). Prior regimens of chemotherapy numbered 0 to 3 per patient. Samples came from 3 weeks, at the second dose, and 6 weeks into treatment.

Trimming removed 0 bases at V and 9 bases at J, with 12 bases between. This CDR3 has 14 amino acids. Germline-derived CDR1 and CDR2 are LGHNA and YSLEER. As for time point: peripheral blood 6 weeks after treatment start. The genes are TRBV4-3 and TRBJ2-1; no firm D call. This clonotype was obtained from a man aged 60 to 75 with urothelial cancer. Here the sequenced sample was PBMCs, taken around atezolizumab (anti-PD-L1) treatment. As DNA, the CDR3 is TGCGCCAGCAGCCAAGATGACTCCTCGCGTGAGCAGTTCTTC. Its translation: CASSQDDSSREQFF.